These 22 T cell receptor beta chains originate from one sample sequenced in a study of shared clonotypes between healthy human individuals. The repertoire was sequenced with immunoSEQ multiplex PCR; TCRdb's copy has only in-frame clones and lacks some. Seen here are around 1.9 million clones, 85% to 95% observed once, and the top ten hold about 1.5%. The naive CD8 fraction comprised CD45RO-negative cells positively selected for CCR7 and excluded terminally differentiated effector memory CD45RA+ cells. The sequenced sample was naive CD8+ T cells from PBMCs. These receptors came from a man aged 18 to 35 in good health. Some clones in this sample may be carry-over from other donors' samples.

The CDR3 DNA sequence: TGTGCCAGCAGCATCACTGGATTGGGGTTCCTAGGGGAGCGTGAGCAGTTCTTC. This codes for CASSITGLGFLGEREQFF. V gene TRBV11-1 combines with J gene TRBJ2-1; the D gene could be TRBD1 or TRBD2 (5 bases each). The CDR3 is made up of 18 amino acids. Per the germline V gene, CDR1 is SGHAT and CDR2 is FQDESV (reference sequence). Trimming stripped 5 bases from V and 9 bases from J, with 29 bases between.

V usage is TRBV28 and J usage is TRBJ2-5, with D perhaps matching TRBD1 (6 bases). Germline V gene data show CDR1 as MDHEN and CDR2 as SYDVKM. This CDR3 spans 13 amino acids. V was trimmed by 6 bases and J by 4 bases, leaving 12 bases between them. The CDR3 DNA is TGTGCCAGCAGGGGACACATGGGAGAGACCCAGTACTTC. This encodes CASRGHMGETQYF.

The chain recombines TRBV11-2 with TRBJ1-1, with D possibly matching TRBD1 (5 bases). This CDR3 spans 14 amino acids. With 6 bases removed from V and 1 base from J, the gap between germline ends came to 12 bases. Germline CDR1 reads SGHAT; CDR2 reads FQNNGV. CDR3 residues: CASRHRQKNTEAFF. CDR3 in DNA: TGTGCCAGCAGACACCGACAGAAGAACACTGAAGCTTTCTTT.

The V and J genes are TRBV11-2 and TRBJ2-7, with a possible D match to TRBD2 (6 bases). V was shortened by 1 base and J by 3 bases, with 22 bases between the two germline ends. Per germline, CDR1 SGHAT and CDR2 FQNNGV. CDR3 length: 18 amino acids. The CDR3 DNA follows: TGTGCCAGCAGCTTAGGATGGCAGCACGGGAGCCAGATCTACGAGCAGTACTTC. It translates to CASSLGWQHGSQIYEQYF.

About this clone itself: The identical CDR3 is also encoded by other nucleotide sequences in the sample. This rearrangement joins TRBV19 to TRBJ2-1; D perhaps matches TRBD2 (5 bases). The germline gives CDR1 LNHDA, CDR2 SQIVND (reference sequence). The V end was cut by 1 base, the J end by 0 bases, with 7 bases between. The CDR3 totals 15 residues. The CDR3 loop reads CASSIGGLSYNEQFF. CDR3 coding DNA: TGTGCCAGTAGTATAGGCGGGCTCTCCTACAATGAGCAGTTCTTC.

CDR3 region: CASSISSPDGTNYEQYF. CDR3 DNA sequence: TGTGCCAGTAGTATATCCTCACCGGACGGAACAAACTACGAGCAGTACTTC. This chain links TRBV19 with TRBJ2-7; D is unclear. V was clipped by 2 bases and J by 3 bases, with 20 bases between them. This CDR3 region has 17 residues. Germline CDR1 is LNHDA and CDR2 is SQIVND (reference sequence).

The rearrangement joins TRBV4-1 to TRBJ1-5; no definite D call. The CDR3 sequence is 15 residues long. The V gene's germline CDR1 is MGHRA and CDR2 YSYEKL. Trimming cost V 1 base and J 7 bases, with 14 bases left between them. The DNA of the CDR3 is TGCGCCAGCAGCCAAGTGGGAGGAGTTAAACAGCCCCAGCATTTT. Residues: CASSQVGGVKQPQHF.

The chain carries TRBV4-1 and TRBJ2-3, with D maybe TRBD2 (5 bases). V lost 0 bases, J lost 6 bases, and 19 bases lay in between. The CDR3 contains 17 residues. The germline gives CDR1 MGHRA, CDR2 YSYEKL. CDR3 nucleotide sequence: TGCGCCAGCAGCCAAGACCCCCCGGGTATAGGGAGTGATACGCAGTATTTT. It yields the protein CASSQDPPGIGSDTQYF.

This chain uses TRBV7-9 with TRBJ2-7; 7 bases map to TRBD1. The V gene end was trimmed by 5 bases and the J gene end by 1 base; junction bases not matched to a gene: 8. The length of the CDR3 is 15 residues. The germline V gene has CDR1 SEHNR and CDR2 FQNEAQ (reference sequence). The chain's CDR3 is CASSPRQGVSYEQYF. The CDR3 coding sequence is TGTGCCAGCAGCCCGCGACAGGGCGTTTCCTACGAGCAGTACTTC.

This rearrangement joins TRBV11-2 to TRBJ2-7; 8 bases agree with TRBD2. Germline V gene sequence: CDR1 SGHAT, CDR2 FQNNGV. The J segment lost 7 bases and the V segment lost 8 bases, leaving 13 bases of the junction unmatched. This CDR3 contains 14 residues. DNA for the CDR3: TGTGCCAGCCGCCCTAGGACTAGCCTCCGAGAGCAGTACTTC. It encodes CASRPRTSLREQYF.

The genes are TRBV7-8 and TRBJ1-1, with D tentatively TRBD1 (5 bases). From germline, CDR1 is SGHVS and CDR2 FQNEAQ. This CDR3 has 15 amino acids. V dropped 0 bases and J dropped 4 bases, with 12 bases sitting between them. The DNA of the CDR3 is TGTGCCAGCAGCTTAGCACGCGGGGGTGGCACTGAAGCTTTCTTT. Protein product: CASSLARGGGTEAFF.

The chain employs TRBV28 and TRBJ2-4, with 8 bases that match TRBD1. Germline CDR1 is MDHEN and CDR2 is SYDVKM. The junction had 8 bases not matched to a gene; V was cut back by 6 bases and J by 7 bases. The length of the CDR3 is 14 residues. The CDR3 sequence: CASRWTGPGNIQYF. Here the CDR3 DNA reads TGTGCCAGCAGATGGACAGGGCCGGGGAACATTCAGTACTTC.

The chain carries TRBV30 and TRBJ1-6, with 7 positions matching TRBD1. CDR1 is GTSNPN and CDR2 is SVGIG in the germline V gene (reference sequence). The CDR3 covers 13 residues. Trimming at V came to 5 bases and at J to 9 bases, leaving 7 bases not matched to a gene. CDR3 residues: CAWVRGLVSPLHF. The CDR3 DNA reads as TGTGCCTGGGTGAGGGGGCTTGTTTCACCCCTCCACTTT.

This clone was counted a single time. The chain is built from TRBV25-1 and TRBJ1-6, with 7 bases lining up with TRBD1. The V and J ends lost 3 bases and 7 bases, in that order; junction bases with no gene match: 3. Germline CDR1 and CDR2: MGHDK and SYGVNS. The CDR3 is 14 amino acids. The CDR3 nucleotides are TGTGCCAGCAGTGACGGGACAGCCAATTCACCCCTCCACTTT. It is translated as CASSDGTANSPLHF.

This chain uses TRBV11-2 with TRBJ2-7; D is uncertain. Germline assignment: CDR1 SGHAT and CDR2 FQNNGV. This CDR3 is built from 13 residues. V was pared by 4 bases and J by 4 bases, with 11 bases between. The CDR3 DNA sequence: TGTGCCAGCAGCTCACCCATGGTTTACGAGCAGTACTTC. This translates into CASSSPMVYEQYF.

The gene calls are TRBV6-6 and TRBJ1-5; TRBD1 aligns across 7 bases. Germline V CDR1 and CDR2: MNHNY, SVGAGI (reference sequence). The J segment lost 7 bases and the V segment lost 1 base, leaving 7 bases of the junction unmatched. CDR3 size: 15 residues. The CDR3 region is CASSYLTGRGQPQHF. The CDR3 DNA follows: TGTGCCAGCAGTTACTTGACAGGGAGGGGACAGCCCCAGCATTTT.

The V call is TRBV7-2, the J call TRBJ1-5; D is ambiguous. CDR3 length: 18 amino acids. V lost 0 bases and J lost 2, with 17 bases in between. From germline, CDR1 is SGHTA and CDR2 FQGNSA. The chain's CDR3 is CASSLAAEYLRRNQPQHF. The CDR3 DNA sequence: TGTGCCAGCAGCTTAGCGGCAGAGTACCTCCGCCGCAATCAGCCCCAGCATTTT.

The V and J genes are TRBV10-2 and TRBJ2-7, with no clear D. Between the trimmed V and J ends, which lost 4 bases and 2 bases, there was a span of 9 bases. The CDR3 covers 13 residues. Germline values: CDR1 WSHSY, CDR2 SAAADI. CDR3 DNA sequence: TGCGCCAGCAGTGGGGCAGTTACCTACGAGCAGTACTTC. It is translated as CASSGAVTYEQYF.

The chain has TRBV6-5 and TRBJ1-1; D ambiguous. Germline V gene sequence: CDR1 MNHEY, CDR2 SVGAGI. This CDR3 spans 13 amino acids. V gave up 5 bases and J gave up 7 bases, with 14 bases separating them. As DNA, the CDR3 is TGTGCCAGCAGTCCCGGGGTTATCCTTGAAGCTTTCTTT. This encodes CASSPGVILEAFF.

This clone occurred a few times. The chain recombines TRBV7-8 with TRBJ1-2; no firm D call. Germline CDR1 and CDR2: SGHVS and FQNEAQ. Trimming left V 8 bases short and J 8 bases short, with 15 bases between. The CDR3 contains 12 residues. CDR3 residues: CASGVAPEGYTF. The DNA of the CDR3 is TGTGCCAGCGGGGTGGCTCCGGAAGGCTACACCTTC.

Notes on this clone: The identical CDR3 is also encoded by other nucleotide sequences in the sample. V usage is TRBV28 and J usage is TRBJ1-1; no clear D gene. This CDR3 is built from 13 residues. Germline lookup yields CDR1 MDHEN and CDR2 SYDVKM. Trimming took off 1 base at V and 4 bases at J, with 7 bases between the two ends. CDR3 in DNA: TGTGCCAGCAGTTTATCCCGGGGCACTGAAGCTTTCTTT. Translated, it gives CASSLSRGTEAFF.

This chain connects TRBV7-8 to TRBJ2-7, with D perhaps assigned TRBD1 or TRBD2 (5 bases each). V was trimmed by 2 bases and J by 0 bases, leaving 17 bases between them. CDR3 length equals 17 residues. Germline V gene lookup returns CDR1 SGHVS and CDR2 FQNEAQ. CDR3: CASSLRDPLSGSYEQYF. The CDR3 nucleotides read TGTGCCAGCAGCTTAAGGGACCCCCTCAGCGGCTCCTACGAGCAGTACTTC.